The next 16 T cell receptor beta chains were all read from a single sample in a study of regulatory T cells in long-lasting Graves disease. Time point noted: persistent/refractory GD, antithyroid drugs over 5 years with positive TRAb. Following extraction of RNA from PBMCs, that RNA was used to make the TCR library. The TCR beta library used iRepertoire HTBI primers with Arm-PCR amplification of CDR3. From the multiplex PCR reads, TCRdb called clonotypes with MiXCR, one entry per CDR3 protein. The data show about 660,000 distinct CDR3 sequences, with around 30% seen just once and about 42% held by the top ten. The sample here was peripheral blood mononuclear cells (PBMCs), taken when the disease was refractory, from a patient treated with antithyroid drugs. The receptors derive from a female donor with Graves disease.

There are many counts of this clonotype. The V gene is TRBV28, the J gene TRBJ2-7; the D is unclear. Germline V gives CDR1 MDHEN, CDR2 SYDVKM. This CDR3 contains 16 residues. Between the trimmed V and J ends, which lost 4 bases and 4 bases, there was a span of 20 bases. Written as DNA, the CDR3 is TGTGCCAGCAGTTCCGTTACCGCTAGGGTTGAGTACGAGCAGTACTTC. Amino acids: CASSSVTARVEYEQYF.

In its sample, this clonotype was seen a few times. J is TRBJ2-3 and V is TRBV6-5, with D tentatively TRBD2 (6 bases). The V gene lost 2 bases and the J gene lost 2 bases, with 20 bases spanning the gap. The CDR3 totals 18 residues. Germline V gene sequence: CDR1 MNHEY, CDR2 SVGAGI. CDR3 DNA: TGTGCCAGCAGTTACCGGGACTCAAACCTCCCCCCCACAGATACGCAGTATTTT. It yields the protein CASSYRDSNLPPTDTQYF.

The V call is TRBV5-1, the J call TRBJ1-1; 7 bases align to TRBD1. Germline V gene lookup returns CDR1 SGHRS and CDR2 YFSETQ. With 0 bases clipped from V and 7 bases from J, the junction kept 3 bases outside the gene matches. The CDR3 contains 13 residues. The CDR3 nucleotides are TGCGCCAGCAGCTTGGCCGGGGACAGTGAAGCTTTCTTT. Protein: CASSLAGDSEAFF. Using reference TRBV5-1 and TRBJ1-1 for the parts outside the CDR3, the full variable domain is KAGVTQTPRYLIKTRGQQVTLSCSPISGHRSVSWYQQTPGQGLQFLFEYFSETQRNKGNFPGRFSGRQFSNSRSEMNVSTLELGDSALYLCASSLAGDSEAFFGQGTRLTVV.

This clonotype was recorded many times. The CDR3 DNA is TGTGCCAGCAGCACTTCCATGGACGGTGATGACTATGGCTACACCTTC. Translating gives CASSTSMDGDDYGYTF. This chain joins TRBV11-2 and TRBJ1-2; D unclear. Germline V CDR1 and CDR2: SGHAT, FQNNGV. The length of the CDR3 is 16 residues. V was cut by 5 bases and J by 3 bases, with 19 bases left in between.

The V gene is TRBV14, the J gene TRBJ1-1, with D uncertain. The germline V and J ends were trimmed by 3 bases and 0 bases, with 8 bases remaining between them. This CDR3 is 14 amino acids long. CDR1 SGHDN and CDR2 FVKESK come from the germline V gene. The CDR3 protein is CASSQLHLNTEAFF. CDR3 coding DNA: TGTGCCAGCAGCCAGCTCCACCTGAACACTGAAGCTTTCTTT. Filled out from reference TRBV14 and TRBJ1-1, the complete variable domain reads EAGVTQFPSHSVIEKGQTVTLRCDPISGHDNLYWYRRVMGKEIKFLLHFVKESKQDESGMPNNRFLAERTGGTYSTLKVQPAELEDSGVYFCASSQLHLNTEAFFGQGTRLTVV.

The chain employs TRBV19 and TRBJ1-2; D remains unclear. The germline gives CDR1 LNHDA, CDR2 SQIVND (reference sequence). This CDR3 region has 14 residues. V lost 1 base and J lost 0, with 6 bases in between. CDR3 loop: CASSIVRANYGYTF. In nucleotides, the CDR3 is TGTGCCAGTAGTATAGTCCGCGCTAACTATGGCTACACCTTC. Supplemented by reference TRBV19 and TRBJ1-2, the full variable domain reads DGGITQSPKYLFRKEGQNVTLSCEQNLNHDAMYWYRQDPGQGLRLIYYSQIVNDFQKGDIAEGYSVSREKKESFPLTVTSAQKNPTAFYLCASSIVRANYGYTFGSGTRLTVV.

This clonotype was seen a few times. The chain uses TRBV7-9 and TRBJ2-7; 8 bases map to TRBD2. Germline trimming cut 5 bases from V and 4 bases from J; bases unmatched to any gene: 13. This CDR3 is built from 16 residues. Germline CDR1 is SEHNR and CDR2 is FQNEAQ (reference sequence). This CDR3 reads CASSSIEREKAYEQYF. The CDR3 DNA reads TGTGCCAGCAGCAGCATCGAGCGGGAGAAGGCGTACGAGCAGTACTTC. Full variable domain (outside the CDR3, taken from reference TRBV7-9 and TRBJ2-7): DTGVSQNPRHKITKRGQNVTFRCDPISEHNRLYWYRQTLGQGPEFLTYFQNEAQLEKSRLLSDRFSAERPKGSFSTLEIQRTEQGDSAMYLCASSSIEREKAYEQYFGPGTRLTVT.

The chain has TRBV20-1 and TRBJ1-2, with no clear D. The CDR3 runs 12 residues. Germline V gene data show CDR1 as DFQATT and CDR2 as SNEGSKA (reference sequence). V was cut by 4 bases and J by 4 bases, with 10 bases left in between. The CDR3 DNA reads TGCAGTGCTACGAGGGCTAGCTATGGCTACACCTTC. Encoded protein: CSATRASYGYTF.

This clonotype was seen many times. This chain links TRBV15 with TRBJ2-5; D not certain. Deletions cut 1 base from V and 4 bases from J, with 4 bases between. Germline V gives CDR1 LNHNV, CDR2 YYDKDF (reference sequence). The CDR3 runs to 12 residues. Here the CDR3 reads CATSRVGETQYF. Written as DNA, the CDR3 is TGTGCCACCAGCAGAGTTGGAGAGACCCAGTACTTC.

V and J are TRBV20-1 and TRBJ1-4; the D is unclear. The CDR3 extends over 13 amino acids. Germline assignment: CDR1 DFQATT and CDR2 SNEGSKA (reference sequence). The CDR3 reads CRVSGPTGEKLFF. The CDR3 DNA reads TGCAGGGTATCCGGACCTACTGGAGAAAAACTGTTTTTT.

The CDR3 DNA is TGCGCCAGCAATCTGGCCCCCGGACAGCCTTACTATGGCTACACCTTC. This translates into CASNLAPGQPYYGYTF. The chain employs TRBV4-1 and TRBJ1-2; D perhaps matches TRBD1 (6 bases). The V end was cut by 7 bases, the J end by 3 bases, with 21 bases between. The CDR3 extends over 16 amino acids. Looked up from germline, CDR1 is MGHRA and CDR2 is YSYEKL.

In its sample, this clonotype was seen many times. V is TRBV28 and J is TRBJ1-5, with TRBD1 as a possible D gene (6 bases). Germline V lookup: CDR1 MDHEN, CDR2 SYDVKM. This CDR3 is built from 15 residues. Trimming left V 6 bases short and J 4 bases short, with 16 bases between. CDR3 sequence (DNA): TGTGCCAGCAGGGACCGGGACACATTGAATCAGCCCCAGCATTTT. Translating it yields CASRDRDTLNQPQHF.

The rearrangement uses TRBV7-2 and TRBJ1-2; D gene uncertain. This CDR3 spans 11 amino acids. Germline V gives CDR1 SGHTA, CDR2 FQGNSA. The V end lost 4 bases, the J end lost 7 bases, and 7 bases lay between the germline ends. CDR3 sequence: CASSSHGGYTF. The CDR3 DNA reads TGTGCCAGCAGCTCACATGGTGGCTACACCTTC. Full variable domain (missing parts from reference TRBV7-2 and TRBJ1-2): GAGVSQSPSNKVTEKGKDVELRCDPISGHTALYWYRQSLGQGLEFLIYFQGNSAPDKSGLPSDRFSAERTGGSVSTLTIQRTQQEDSAVYLCASSSHGGYTFGSGTRLTVV.

This clonotype showed up just a few times. One end of the junction is discordant with germline, which a read error may explain. This chain uses TRBV6-1 with TRBJ1-2, with D hard to call. Germline CDR1 reads MNHNS; CDR2 reads SASEGT. The CDR3 runs to 13 residues. In DNA form, the CDR3 reads TGTGCCAACAGTTACCAGGAACTCTATGGCTACACCTTC. Amino acid sequence: CANSYQELYGYTF.

This clonotype was observed at least ten times. This chain connects TRBV5-4 to TRBJ1-2, with 7 positions matching TRBD1. The CDR3 covers 13 residues. The J segment lost 5 bases and the V segment lost 4 bases, leaving 5 bases of the junction unmatched. From germline, CDR1 is SGHNT and CDR2 YYREEE (reference sequence). The CDR3 nucleotides read TGTGCCAGCAGCCTTGGGACAGAGTATGGCTACACCTTC. Translated, it gives CASSLGTEYGYTF.

This clonotype was detected many times. The V call is TRBV2, the J call TRBJ1-2; 10 nucleotides agree with TRBD1. CDR3 size: 12 residues. Germline V gives CDR1 SNHLY, CDR2 FYNNEI. Unmatched junction bases numbered 1, after V lost 8 bases and J lost 4 bases. CDR3 loop: CASGTGAYGYTF. The CDR3 DNA sequence: TGTGCCAGCGGGACAGGGGCCTATGGCTACACCTTC.